These 27 T cell receptor beta chains came from one sample sequenced in a study of cytomegalovirus exposure and HLA in healthy donors. Both 60 Vbeta primers and 13 Jbeta primers went into the PCR. The repertoire was sequenced with immunoSEQ multiplex PCR; TCRdb's copy has only in-frame clones and lacks some. In the table there are over 120,000 clones, 77% of which are singletons. The sequenced material came from PBMCs. These receptors came from a male donor in good health and CMV-seronegative.

This clone was seen only once. The V and J genes are TRBV10-1 and TRBJ1-1; D is possibly TRBD1 (6 bases). V gave up 3 bases and J gave up 5 bases, with 13 bases separating them. The CDR3 has 14 residues. CDR1 and CDR2 from the germline V gene are WNHNN and SYGVQD (reference sequence). The CDR3 protein is CASSDGGAQTEAFF. CDR3 bases: TGCGCCAGCAGTGACGGGGGGGCCCAGACTGAAGCTTTCTTT.

The CDR3 sequence is CASRDRGNYGYTF. CDR3 DNA sequence: TGTGCCAGTAGGGACAGGGGCAACTATGGCTACACCTTC. The V gene is TRBV19, the J gene TRBJ1-2; TRBD1 agrees at 9 bases. Germline V gene lookup returns CDR1 LNHDA and CDR2 SQIVND (reference sequence). V shed 6 bases, J shed 2 bases, and the junction held 1 base outside the gene matches. The CDR3 covers 13 residues.

This chain's CDR3 is CASRGSSYEQYF. CDR3 nucleotides: TGCGCCAGCAGGGGCTCCTCCTACGAGCAGTACTTC. The rearrangement uses TRBV5-1 and TRBJ2-7; D is uncertain. Per germline, CDR1 SGHRS and CDR2 YFSETQ. V dropped 5 bases and J dropped 0 bases, with 6 bases sitting between them. CDR3 length: 12 amino acids.

DNA of the CDR3: TGTGCCAGCAGCTTGTCGGGGTACGAGCAGTACTTC. Amino acid sequence: CASSLSGYEQYF. The V gene is TRBV5-8, the J gene TRBJ2-7, with D possibly matching TRBD2 (5 bases). The CDR3 covers 12 residues. Per the germline V gene, CDR1 is SGHTS and CDR2 is YDEGEE. The V end lost 1 base, the J end lost 4 bases, and 6 bases lay between the germline ends. The whole variable domain, remainder taken from reference TRBV5-8 and TRBJ2-7, is EAGVTQSPTHLIKTRGQQATLRCSPISGHTSVYWYQQALGLGLQFLLWYDEGEERNRGNFPPRFSGRQFPNYSSELNVNALELEDSALYLCASSLSGYEQYFGPGTRLTVT.

The gene calls are TRBV5-8 and TRBJ1-5; 8 bases agree with TRBD1. The ends lost 7 bases at V and 2 bases at J; junction bases unmatched: 8. CDR3 length equals 15 residues. CDR1 is SGHTS, CDR2 YDEGEE, per germline. The CDR3 DNA is TGTGCCAGCGGGACAGGCCGGAGGGGCAATCAGCCCCAGCATTTT. Translating it yields CASGTGRRGNQPQHF. Based on the CDR3 plus reference TRBV5-8 and TRBJ1-5, the full variable domain is EAGVTQSPTHLIKTRGQQATLRCSPISGHTSVYWYQQALGLGLQFLLWYDEGEERNRGNFPPRFSGRQFPNYSSELNVNALELEDSALYLCASGTGRRGNQPQHFGDGTRLSIL.

This chain joins TRBV9 and TRBJ2-3; weak D call: TRBD1 (6 bases). Germline-derived CDR1 and CDR2 are SGDLS and YYNGEE. The CDR3 runs to 17 residues. The V and J ends lost 0 bases and 0 bases respectively, with 14 bases between them. This CDR3 is CASSVAPTGSSTDTQYF. The CDR3 DNA reads TGTGCCAGCAGCGTAGCCCCGACAGGCTCTAGCACAGATACGCAGTATTTT.

The gene calls are TRBV11-3 and TRBJ2-1, with 10 bases lining up with TRBD2. The CDR3 is 15 residues long. CDR1 is SGHNT, CDR2 YENEEA, per germline. V was clipped by 1 base and J by 6 bases; unmatched bases: 3. For the CDR3, the DNA is TGTGCCAGCAGCTTAGTAGCGGGGGGCATCAATGAGCAGTTCTTC. This translates into CASSLVAGGINEQFF.

As concerns this clone: This sample also contains other DNA sequences that code for the same CDR3. This chain links TRBV27 with TRBJ1-2, with 8 bases fitting TRBD1. V lost 6 bases, J lost 7 bases, and 7 bases stayed unmatched. This CDR3 is built from 13 residues. Germline V lookup: CDR1 MNHEY, CDR2 SMNVEV (reference sequence). This CDR3 reads CASSPDRVGGYTF. Written as DNA, the CDR3 is TGTGCCAGCAGCCCGGACAGGGTGGGTGGCTACACCTTC.

The chain joins TRBV27 to TRBJ2-3; TRBD2 is a possible D gene (6 bases). CDR3 length: 17 amino acids. Trimming stripped 1 base from V and 4 bases from J, with 18 bases between. Germline V gives CDR1 MNHEY, CDR2 SMNVEV (reference sequence). The CDR3 sequence is CASSLFGGSGRADTQYF. In DNA, the CDR3 is TGTGCCAGCAGTTTATTTGGGGGGTCGGGTCGTGCAGATACGCAGTATTTT.

V usage is TRBV4-2 and J usage is TRBJ2-5, with D possibly matching TRBD1 (5 bases). V lost 2 bases, J lost 11 bases, and 15 bases lay in between. Germline lookup yields CDR1 LGHNA and CDR2 YNFKEQ. The CDR3 is 13 amino acids. The CDR3 region has the DNA TGTGCCAGCAGCCAACAGGGCGAGAACGGGCAGTACTTC. Protein product: CASSQQGENGQYF.

The chain links TRBV9 to TRBJ2-1; D gene uncertain. Trimming pared 3 bases from V and 5 bases from J, leaving 6 bases between. Germline CDR1 and CDR2: SGDLS and YYNGEE. The CDR3 is 12 residues long. The CDR3 nucleotides read TGTGCCAGCAGCGCCCTCCACAATGAGCAGTTCTTC. Translation: CASSALHNEQFF.

Of note for this clone: This sample includes further DNA sequences coding for the same CDR3. V and J are TRBV5-1 and TRBJ2-7; 9 nucleotides line up with TRBD2. The CDR3 is 15 amino acids. V lost 0 bases and J lost 2; bases outside the gene matches: 3. Germline CDR1 reads SGHRS; CDR2 reads YFSETQ. This CDR3 is CASSLGAGGPYEQYF. CDR3 sequence (DNA): TGCGCCAGCAGCTTGGGAGCGGGAGGACCCTACGAGCAGTACTTC.

This clone was counted a few times. The chain is built from TRBV20-1 and TRBJ2-1; D is possibly TRBD1 (6 bases). Germline values: CDR1 DFQATT, CDR2 SNEGSKA (reference sequence). Trimming cost V 5 bases and J 10 bases, with 12 bases left between them. The CDR3 sequence is 11 residues long. In DNA, the CDR3 is TGCAGTGCTTCACGGGACACCGAGCAGTTCTTC. Translated, it gives CSASRDTEQFF.

This clone was counted between two and nine times. V is TRBV14 and J is TRBJ1-6; D is ambiguous. The CDR3 totals 12 residues. CDR1 and CDR2 from the germline V gene are SGHDN and FVKESK. The V gene lost 1 base and the J gene lost 15 bases, with 10 bases spanning the gap. The CDR3: CASSQVPPLLHF. For the CDR3, the DNA is TGTGCCAGCAGCCAAGTCCCCCCCCTCCTCCACTTT.

The V and J genes are TRBV28 and TRBJ2-7; 7 bases align to TRBD2. The CDR3 runs 13 residues. V was clipped by 4 bases and J by 2 bases; unmatched bases: 2. Germline V gene sequence: CDR1 MDHEN, CDR2 SYDVKM. CDR3 amino acids: CASSSGTTYEQYF. CDR3 in DNA: TGTGCCAGCAGTTCCGGGACTACCTACGAGCAGTACTTC.

The chain uses TRBV19 and TRBJ1-2; 10 nucleotides match TRBD1. The CDR3 length is 16 residues. The germline V gene encodes CDR1 LNHDA and CDR2 SQIVND (reference sequence). The V segment lost 6 bases and the J segment 2 bases; nucleotides outside the gene matches: 9. CDR3 sequence (DNA): TGTGCCAGTAGCCTCTCCGGGACAGGGGTGAACTATGGCTACACCTTC. Encoded protein: CASSLSGTGVNYGYTF.

For the CDR3, the DNA is TGTGCCGGACCTTGGGACAGGGACTCCTACGAGCAGTACTTC. The encoded protein is CAGPWDRDSYEQYF. This chain joins TRBV2 and TRBJ2-7, with TRBD1 matching 9 bases. After removal of 11 bases from V and 0 bases from J, the junction contained 8 bases not matched to a gene. The CDR3 loop spans 14 amino acids. In germline, CDR1 is SNHLY, CDR2 FYNNEI.

CDR3 in DNA: TGTGCCAGCAGCTTACCAAGCGGGGGGGCCGCCTACAATGAGCAGTTCTTC. Amino acid sequence: CASSLPSGGAAYNEQFF. This chain connects TRBV5-4 to TRBJ2-1; 10 bases fit TRBD2. In germline, CDR1 is SGHNT, CDR2 YYREEE (reference sequence). Germline trimming cut 2 bases from V and 2 bases from J; bases unmatched to any gene: 7. The CDR3 length is 17 residues.

The J gene is TRBJ1-5, the V gene TRBV19; D not resolved. The CDR3 runs to 17 residues. Germline V lookup: CDR1 LNHDA, CDR2 SQIVND (reference sequence). The V end lost 6 bases, the J end lost 1 base, and 19 bases lay between the germline ends. In nucleotides, the CDR3 is TGTGCCAGTAGAACTAGTTTGATAGGATTGAGCAATCAGCCCCAGCATTTT. This sequence encodes CASRTSLIGLSNQPQHF.

This clone was recorded once. The chain carries TRBV5-4 and TRBJ2-3; 11 bases are a match to TRBD2. Unmatched junction bases numbered 2, after V lost 3 bases and J lost 5 bases. This CDR3 comprises 14 residues. Germline assignment: CDR1 SGHNT and CDR2 YYREEE (reference sequence). The CDR3 loop is CASSSGTSGDTQYF. The CDR3, as DNA: TGTGCCAGCAGCTCCGGGACTAGCGGAGATACGCAGTATTTT. The full variable domain, rest sourced from reference TRBV5-4 and TRBJ2-3, is ETGVTQSPTHLIKTRGQQVTLRCSSQSGHNTVSWYQQALGQGPQFIFQYYREEENGRGNFPPRFSGLQFPNYSSELNVNALELDDSALYLCASSSGTSGDTQYFGPGTRLTVL.

The genes are TRBV2 and TRBJ2-7; weak D call: TRBD2 (5 bases). The CDR3 is made up of 12 amino acids. V lost 5 bases to trimming and J lost 11 bases, with 16 bases between them. Germline CDR1 and CDR2: SNHLY and FYNNEI. The CDR3 DNA is TGTGCCAGCAGTACCCGGGAACAAAAGGAGTACTTC. Translating gives CASSTREQKEYF. The entire variable domain, with the rest obtained from reference TRBV2 and TRBJ2-7, is as follows: EPEVTQTPSHQVTQMGQEVILRCVPISNHLYFYWYRQILGQKVEFLVSFYNNEISEKSEIFDDQFSVERPDGSNFTLKIRSTKLEDSAMYFCASSTREQKEYFGPGTRLTVT.

V gene TRBV6-5 combines with J gene TRBJ1-1, with TRBD1 matching over 8 bases. Trimming cost V 4 bases and J 1 base; bases outside gene matches: 2. The CDR3 covers 14 residues. Germline loops: CDR1 MNHEY, CDR2 SVGAGI. CDR3 region: CASSSGQGNTEAFF. The CDR3 bases are TGTGCCAGCAGTTCCGGACAGGGGAACACTGAAGCTTTCTTT.

V gene TRBV10-2 combines with J gene TRBJ1-5; 7 bases agree with TRBD1. The CDR3 runs to 14 residues. The germline V gene has CDR1 WSHSY and CDR2 SAAADI. V was clipped by 4 bases and J by 0 bases; unmatched bases: 0. The CDR3 DNA follows: TGCGCCAGCAGTGGGACAGGTAGCAATCAGCCCCAGCATTTT. Its translation: CASSGTGSNQPQHF.

This clone was counted between two and nine times. V gene TRBV4-3 combines with J gene TRBJ1-1; unclear D gene. Germline lookup yields CDR1 LGHNA and CDR2 YSLEER. CDR3 length: 13 residues. The V gene lost 4 bases and the J gene lost 0 bases, with 6 bases spanning the gap. The CDR3 nucleotides are TGCGCCAGCAGCCGGCAATTGAACACTGAAGCTTTCTTT. Amino acid sequence: CASSRQLNTEAFF.

This sequence joins TRBV15 and TRBJ1-1; D possibly corresponds to TRBD1 (6 bases). The CDR3 is 16 residues long. Trimming stripped 0 bases from V and 1 base from J, with 12 bases between. From germline, CDR1 is LNHNV and CDR2 YYDKDF (reference sequence). CDR3 in DNA: TGTGCCACCAGCAGAGAGGGGGGGCTGGGGAACACTGAAGCTTTCTTT. Translating gives CATSREGGLGNTEAFF.

The CDR3 here is CASSLGTGVGYGYTF. The CDR3 nucleotides are TGTGCCAGCAGCTTAGGGACTGGGGTGGGATATGGCTACACCTTC. The V call is TRBV7-8, the J call TRBJ1-2; no reliable D call. V dropped 1 base and J dropped 5 bases, with 14 bases sitting between them. The CDR3 runs 15 residues. Looked up from germline, CDR1 is SGHVS and CDR2 is FQNEAQ.

V gene TRBV2 combines with J gene TRBJ1-5; D may be TRBD1 (5 bases). The CDR3 is 15 amino acids. Germline CDR1 reads SNHLY; CDR2 reads FYNNEI. Trimming took 3 bases from V and 0 from J, leaving 9 bases between them. Here the CDR3 DNA reads TGTGCCAGCAGTGAGGCAGGGAATAGCAATCAGCCCCAGCATTTT. Its protein product is CASSEAGNSNQPQHF.